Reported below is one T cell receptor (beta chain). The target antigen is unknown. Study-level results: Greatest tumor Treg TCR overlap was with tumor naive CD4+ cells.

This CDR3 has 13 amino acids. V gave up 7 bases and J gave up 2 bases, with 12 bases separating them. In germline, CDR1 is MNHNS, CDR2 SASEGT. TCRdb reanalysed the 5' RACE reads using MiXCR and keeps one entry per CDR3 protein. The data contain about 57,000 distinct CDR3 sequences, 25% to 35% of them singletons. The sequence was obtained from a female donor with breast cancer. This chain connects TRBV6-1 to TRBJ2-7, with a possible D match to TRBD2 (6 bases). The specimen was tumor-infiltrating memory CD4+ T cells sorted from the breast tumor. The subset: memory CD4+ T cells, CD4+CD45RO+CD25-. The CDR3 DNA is TGTGCCAGCACCGGGACTCCAACCTACGAGCAGTACTTC. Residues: CASTGTPTYEQYF.